The T cell receptor (beta chain) under discussion was sequenced for a study of T cell repertoires in cytomegalovirus infection. For the study at large: Signatures in public TCR beta sequences pointed to both CMV infection and matching HLA type. Notes on the study in general: The ex vivo response was dominated by HLA-C-restricted CMV-specific TCR beta clonotypes. The study identified carriers of CMV plus the relevant HLA from cumulative public TCR beta family frequency.

At least ten counts were recorded for this clonotype. Its specificity is unknown. V was clipped by 5 bases and J by 0 bases; unmatched bases: 11. The germline V gene has CDR1 SGHAT and CDR2 FQDESV (reference sequence). This CDR3 region has 19 residues. TCRdb processed the reads anew with MiXCR; each CDR3 protein has one entry. The sample lists 490,000 or so distinct CDR3 sequences; about 10% were seen once. Specimen: PBMCs. The rearrangement joins TRBV11-1 to TRBJ2-1; TRBD1 agrees at 12 bases. The clonotype originates from a human donor in good health (CMV status not recorded). Some clones in this sample may be carry-over from other donors' samples. DNA of the CDR3: TGTGCCAGCAGCACCGGGACAGGGGGCCAAAGTCTCTCCTACAATGAGCAGTTCTTC. This codes for CASSTGTGGQSLSYNEQFF.